This TCR beta chain was sequenced in a study of technical replicates of blood from a handful of donors. V lost 4 bases and J lost 6; bases outside the gene matches: 8. Germline V gene data show CDR1 as LNHDA and CDR2 as SQIVND (reference sequence). This CDR3 has 15 residues. TCRdb's table, derived via immunoSEQ multiplex PCR, lists solely in-frame clones and lacks some. Among tens of thousands of clones listed, roughly 88% were seen once. This chain uses TRBV19 with TRBJ2-1, with 8 positions matching TRBD2. The sample taken for sequencing was PBMCs. The TCR sequence derives from a human donor in good health. Some clones in this sample may be carry-over from other donors' samples. Here the CDR3 reads CASSRGTRGVNEQFF. The DNA of the CDR3 is TGTGCCAGTAGTAGGGGGACTAGAGGGGTCAATGAGCAGTTCTTC.